These 14 T cell receptor beta chains share one sample of origin, sequenced in a study of beta chain features in type 1 diabetes. Expressed TCRB transcripts got sequenced, as all isolated RNA was reverse transcribed. This table comes from immunoSEQ multiplex PCR, and its TCRdb copy is limited to in-frame clones, with some not included. The sample has approximately 140,000 clones; 9% to 10% are singletons. The specimen sequenced was central memory CD4+ T cells from blood. These receptors came from a woman aged 40 to 50 in good health.

This clone came up a few times. V usage is TRBV7-2 and J usage is TRBJ2-7, with 8 bases that match TRBD2. The CDR3 spans 15 residues. V lost 1 base, J lost 3 bases, and 5 bases stayed unmatched. Germline V gene data show CDR1 as SGHTA and CDR2 as FQGNSA. Here the CDR3 DNA reads TGTGCCAGCAGCTTAGTCGGGGGGGCGAACTACGAGCAGTACTTC. Its translation: CASSLVGGANYEQYF.

The sample holds a few counts of this clone. The rearrangement links TRBV5-4 to TRBJ1-2; 9 bases line up with TRBD1. Germline CDR1 SGHNT, CDR2 YYREEE (reference sequence). The CDR3 consists of 16 residues. Trimming took 0 bases from V and 10 from J; bases not matched to a gene: 13. CDR3 amino acids: CASSLGSPGQGESYTF. As DNA, the CDR3 is TGTGCCAGCAGCTTGGGTTCCCCGGGACAGGGAGAATCCTACACCTTC.

CDR3 bases: TGCAGCGTTGTCGTACAGGGAAGTTGGGCCACTGAAGCTTTCTTT. This translates into CSVVVQGSWATEAFF. V usage is TRBV29-1 and J usage is TRBJ1-1; D is possibly TRBD1 (6 bases). V was trimmed by 4 bases and J by 4 bases, leaving 19 bases between them. Looked up from germline, CDR1 is SQVTM and CDR2 is ANQGSEA. There are 15 residues in the CDR3.

This chain joins TRBV5-1 and TRBJ2-2; 7 bases are shared with TRBD1. J lost 4 bases, V lost 5 bases, and 5 bases had no gene match. There are 14 residues in the CDR3. CDR1 is SGHRS, CDR2 YFSETQ, per germline. This CDR3 reads CASRTGPSTGELFF. The DNA of the CDR3 is TGCGCCAGCAGGACAGGGCCGAGCACCGGGGAGCTGTTTTTT.

This rearrangement joins TRBV11-2 to TRBJ2-2; the match to TRBD1 covers 7 bases. Trimming cost V 5 bases and J 5 bases; bases outside gene matches: 11. Germline V lookup: CDR1 SGHAT, CDR2 FQNNGV. The CDR3 loop spans 16 amino acids. CDR3 amino acids: CASSTGDRVLTGELFF. The CDR3 DNA follows: TGTGCCAGCAGCACCGGTGACAGGGTGCTTACCGGGGAGCTGTTTTTT.

Only a few counts were recorded for this clone. The chain carries TRBV6-1 and TRBJ2-1; no clear D gene. The germline CDR1 and CDR2 sequences are MNHNS and SASEGT. CDR3 length: 13 amino acids. The V end lost 4 bases, the J end lost 8 bases, and 12 bases lay between the germline ends. CDR3 nucleotide sequence: TGTGCCAGCAGTGCAGAACGTGGGCATGAGCAGTTCTTC. Its protein product is CASSAERGHEQFF.

This clone has a handful of counts. This chain uses TRBV2 with TRBJ1-2, with D perhaps TRBD1 (6 bases). From germline, CDR1 is SNHLY and CDR2 FYNNEI. CDR3 length: 17 residues. Trimming shortened V by 0 bases and J by 4 bases, and 18 bases separated the two germline ends. This chain's CDR3 is CASSEASGTRGSYGYTF. In DNA form, the CDR3 reads TGTGCCAGCAGTGAAGCGTCGGGGACAAGGGGTAGCTATGGCTACACCTTC.

The chain couples TRBV7-6 to TRBJ2-7; 7 positions match TRBD1. This CDR3 contains 14 residues. J lost 3 bases, V lost 4 bases, and 6 bases had no gene match. Looked up from germline, CDR1 is SGHVS and CDR2 is FNYEAQ. CDR3 region: CASSSQTGFYEQYF. In DNA form, the CDR3 reads TGTGCCAGCAGCTCACAGACAGGGTTCTACGAGCAGTACTTC.

This chain joins TRBV4-1 and TRBJ2-2, with D possibly matching TRBD2 (6 bases). Trimming stripped 3 bases from V and 2 bases from J, with 10 bases between. Per germline, CDR1 MGHRA and CDR2 YSYEKL. The CDR3 is made up of 15 amino acids. The CDR3 nucleotides are TGCGCCAGCAGCCAGCAGGGACTTAACACCGGGGAGCTGTTTTTT. Translating it yields CASSQQGLNTGELFF.

In its sample, this clone was seen a few times. The V and J genes are TRBV28 and TRBJ2-7; D not resolved. V was pared by 3 bases and J by 2 bases, with 5 bases between. This CDR3 has 12 residues. The germline V gene has CDR1 MDHEN and CDR2 SYDVKM. The CDR3 sequence: CASSFLAYEQYF. In DNA, the CDR3 is TGTGCCAGCAGTTTCCTCGCCTACGAGCAGTACTTC.

The V gene is TRBV6-1, the J gene TRBJ1-6; 8 nucleotides align to TRBD1. This CDR3 spans 13 amino acids. Germline V gene data show CDR1 as MNHNS and CDR2 as SASEGT. After removal of 8 bases from V and 12 bases from J, the junction contained 9 bases not matched to a gene. CDR3 loop: CASGPGGLRPLHF. CDR3 bases: TGTGCCAGCGGACCAGGGGGCCTTCGACCCCTCCACTTT.

For the CDR3, the DNA is TGTGCCAGCAGCCCGGGACTAGGCCGAGCCTACGAGCAGTACTTC. Translated, it gives CASSPGLGRAYEQYF. The V call is TRBV7-2, the J call TRBJ2-7; the match to TRBD2 covers 8 bases. Trimming removed 5 bases from V and 2 bases from J; junction bases left unmatched: 8. CDR3 length: 15 residues. Germline V CDR1 and CDR2: SGHTA, FQGNSA.

This clone showed up just a few times. The V gene is TRBV7-2, the J gene TRBJ2-7; possible D gene TRBD1, 6 bases. The CDR3 covers 15 residues. With 5 bases removed from V and 6 bases from J, the gap between germline ends came to 20 bases. Germline CDR1 SGHTA, CDR2 FQGNSA. The CDR3 DNA sequence: TGTGCCAGCAGCCCCCGAAGAACAGGGTCTCCCGAGCAGTACTTC. This gives the protein CASSPRRTGSPEQYF.

This chain connects TRBV11-2 to TRBJ1-1; no clear D gene. CDR1 SGHAT and CDR2 FQNNGV come from the germline V gene. Trimming stripped 4 bases from V and 6 bases from J, with 24 bases between. The CDR3 has 17 residues. The CDR3 DNA reads TGTGCCAGCAGCTCCGCCGGATTTAGGCGTTCCAGCGCTGAAGCTTTCTTT. It encodes CASSSAGFRRSSAEAFF.